The 26 T cell receptor beta chains below all came from one sample that was sequenced in a study of blood T cell repertoires in COVID-19. The protocol was immunoSEQ multiplex PCR, while the TCRdb copy is restricted to in-frame clones and leaves out a portion. The top ten hold about 6.8% of the sample, which has over 300,000 clones, 70% to 90% seen once. Sequenced: peripheral blood. The receptors were gathered from a man aged 18-30 years who had recovered from COVID-19.

The chain recombines TRBV7-2 with TRBJ2-6; 8 nucleotides align to TRBD1. Trimming at V came to 1 base and at J to 0 bases, leaving 5 bases not matched to a gene. From germline, CDR1 is SGHTA and CDR2 FQGNSA. The CDR3 spans 18 residues. In DNA, the CDR3 is TGTGCCAGCAGCTTAGGCGGGACAGGCAACTCTGGGGCCAACGTCCTGACTTTC. It encodes CASSLGGTGNSGANVLTF. The variable domain in full, completed from reference TRBV7-2 and TRBJ2-6, reads GAGVSQSPSNKVTEKGKDVELRCDPISGHTALYWYRQSLGQGLEFLIYFQGNSAPDKSGLPSDRFSAERTGGSVSTLTIQRTQQEDSAVYLCASSLGGTGNSGANVLTFGAGSRLTVL.

The V gene is TRBV7-9, the J gene TRBJ2-1, with TRBD2 matching 9 bases. V was pared by 10 bases and J by 8 bases, with 9 bases of the junction left unmatched. In germline, CDR1 is SEHNR, CDR2 FQNEAQ (reference sequence). This CDR3 is 13 amino acids long. DNA of the CDR3: TGTGCCATGGAGCCTAGCGGGAACGATGAGCAGTTCTTC. It specifies CAMEPSGNDEQFF.

The chain links TRBV11-2 to TRBJ2-3; the D gene is possibly TRBD2 (5 bases). This CDR3 has 16 residues. Germline-derived CDR1 and CDR2 are SGHAT and FQNNGV. Trimming took 10 bases from V and 2 from J, leaving 22 bases between them. CDR3 nucleotides: TGTGCCACGCAGAGGGTTATCGGTGATAACACAGATACGCAGTATTTT. This gives the protein CATQRVIGDNTDTQYF.

The genes are TRBV7-9 and TRBJ1-1; maybe TRBD1 (5 bases). From germline, CDR1 is SEHNR and CDR2 FQNEAQ (reference sequence). V was clipped by 1 base and J by 10 bases, with 13 bases between them. This CDR3 comprises 13 residues. This CDR3 reads CASSLGSGRGAFF. The CDR3, as DNA: TGTGCCAGCAGCTTAGGTTCGGGGCGGGGAGCTTTCTTT.

This CDR3 reads CASSPRTDRRGYTF. As DNA, the CDR3 is TGTGCCAGCAGCCCGAGGACAGATCGGCGCGGCTACACCTTC. The chain has TRBV5-8 and TRBJ1-2; D is perhaps TRBD1 (6 bases). Per the germline V gene, CDR1 is SGHTS and CDR2 is YDEGEE. The CDR3 consists of 14 residues. The germline V and J ends were trimmed by 4 bases and 8 bases, with 18 bases remaining between them.

The rearrangement joins TRBV19 to TRBJ1-3, with no clear D. Germline V gene data show CDR1 as LNHDA and CDR2 as SQIVND (reference sequence). CDR3 length: 14 residues. V shed 5 bases and J shed 0 bases, with 8 bases lying between them. The CDR3 nucleotides are TGTGCCAGTAGTCTCGAGCACTCTGGAAACACCATATATTTT. As protein: CASSLEHSGNTIYF.

The chain employs TRBV18 and TRBJ1-4; D is perhaps TRBD1 (5 bases). Germline-derived CDR1 and CDR2 are KGHSH and LQKENI. The CDR3 consists of 14 residues. V was pared by 5 bases and J by 0 bases, with 7 bases between. CDR3 protein: CASSSRATNEKLFF. The DNA for the CDR3 is TGTGCCAGCTCATCCAGGGCAACTAATGAAAAACTGTTTTTT.

V is TRBV6-2 or TRBV6-3 and J is TRBJ2-7; 7 bases align to TRBD2. CDR3 length: 15 amino acids. Looked up from germline, CDR1 is MNHEY and CDR2 is SVGEGT. V shed 2 bases, J shed 0 bases, and the junction held 4 bases outside the gene matches. CDR3 amino acids: CASSYAGADSYEQYF. DNA for the CDR3: TGTGCCAGCAGTTACGCGGGAGCGGACTCCTACGAGCAGTACTTC.

This clone was detected once. V is TRBV7-2 and J is TRBJ2-7, with D possibly being TRBD1 (6 bases). V gave up 3 bases and J gave up 5 bases, with 14 bases separating them. Germline V gene lookup returns CDR1 SGHTA and CDR2 FQGNSA. This CDR3 spans 14 amino acids. The CDR3 DNA reads TGTGCCAGCAGCTTCGATAGGGGGAGTGACGAGCAGTACTTC. Protein product: CASSFDRGSDEQYF.

A single count supports this clone. The chain carries TRBV27 and TRBJ2-7, with 8 bases aligning to TRBD1. J lost 2 bases, V lost 4 bases, and 4 bases had no gene match. Germline CDR1 and CDR2: MNHEY and SMNVEV (reference sequence). CDR3 size: 14 residues. The CDR3 spells CASSSGTGPYEQYF. Here the CDR3 DNA reads TGTGCCAGCAGTTCCGGGACAGGACCCTACGAGCAGTACTTC.

CDR3 nucleotides: TGCGCCAGCAGCTGGAGGGCTAACACCGGGGAGCTGTTTTTT. It is translated as CASSWRANTGELFF. The chain joins TRBV5-1 to TRBJ2-2, with a weak D call TRBD2 (6 bases). Trimming pared 3 bases from V and 2 bases from J, leaving 8 bases between. CDR1 is SGHRS, CDR2 YFSETQ, per germline. The CDR3 length is 14 residues.

CDR3 DNA sequence: TGCGCCAGCAGTGAGAGGGGCCAAGATACGCAGTATTTT. It encodes CASSERGQDTQYF. The rearrangement links TRBV10-1 to TRBJ2-3, with D perhaps matching TRBD1 (5 bases). V lost 2 bases to trimming and J lost 5 bases, with 8 bases between them. Looked up from germline, CDR1 is WNHNN and CDR2 is SYGVQD (reference sequence). The CDR3 has 13 amino acids.

The chain combines TRBV27 with TRBJ2-3; D is uncertain. Trimming took 7 bases from V and 5 from J, leaving 13 bases between them. The CDR3 is 13 amino acids. From germline, CDR1 is MNHEY and CDR2 SMNVEV (reference sequence). CDR3 DNA sequence: TGTGCCAGCACCAAGGAGTTAGGAGATACGCAGTATTTT. Its protein product is CASTKELGDTQYF.

J is TRBJ1-1 and V is TRBV25-1, with D maybe TRBD1 (5 bases). The germline V and J ends were trimmed by 6 bases and 8 bases, with 13 bases remaining between them. Germline-derived CDR1 and CDR2 are MGHDK and SYGVNS. CDR3 length: 12 residues. The CDR3 is CASSADSPEAFF. The CDR3 coding sequence is TGTGCCAGCAGCGCCGACAGCCCCGAAGCTTTCTTT.

In its sample, this clone was seen a few times. The chain couples TRBV10-2 to TRBJ1-3; D might be TRBD1 (6 bases). This CDR3 contains 14 residues. Trimming took off 8 bases at V and 3 bases at J, with 14 bases between the two ends. Germline V gene data show CDR1 as WSHSY and CDR2 as SAAADI. CDR3 coding DNA: TGCGCCAGCGGACGGGGGGCGGATGGAAACACCATATATTTT. Translation gives CASGRGADGNTIYF.

This rearrangement joins TRBV3-1 (or the pseudogene TRBV3-2) to TRBJ2-7; no definite D call. Germline V gives CDR1 LGHDT, CDR2 YNNKEL (reference sequence). The V end lost 0 bases, the J end lost 0 bases, and 6 bases lay between the germline ends. CDR3 size: 14 residues. CDR3 region: CASSQDTGSYEQYF. The CDR3 DNA follows: TGTGCCAGCAGCCAAGATACGGGCTCCTACGAGCAGTACTTC.

Points on this clone: An end of the junction does not agree with germline; a read error may underlie this. The chain is built from TRBV7-8 and TRBJ2-7; 7 nucleotides agree with TRBD2. The germline CDR1 and CDR2 sequences are SGHVS and FQNEAQ. This CDR3 has 11 residues. The CDR3 region has the DNA TGTGCCAGCAGCTCAGGGAGGGGCCTCGACTTC. It translates to CASSSGRGLDF.

This sequence joins TRBV6-5 and TRBJ2-7; a possible D gene is TRBD2 (6 bases). This CDR3 region has 15 residues. CDR1 is MNHEY, CDR2 SVGAGI, per germline. V was pared by 1 base and J by 6 bases, with 16 bases between. CDR3 in amino acids: CASSYLGVLEGEQYF. DNA for the CDR3: TGTGCCAGCAGTTACTTGGGTGTACTGGAGGGCGAGCAGTACTTC.

The chain joins TRBV7-4 to TRBJ1-1; D possibly corresponds to TRBD1 (5 bases). The CDR3 contains 14 residues. Per the germline V gene, CDR1 is SGHVT and CDR2 is SQSDAQ. V lost 3 bases and J lost 1, with 9 bases in between. CDR3 amino acids: CASSFVRANTEAFF. Written as DNA, the CDR3 is TGTGCCAGCAGCTTCGTCAGGGCGAACACTGAAGCTTTCTTT.

V usage is TRBV5-1 and J usage is TRBJ2-5; TRBD2 might be the D (6 bases). Trimming removed 5 bases from V and 2 bases from J, with 13 bases in between. The CDR3 has 14 residues. The germline gives CDR1 SGHRS, CDR2 YFSETQ. This CDR3 reads CASSGGNTQETQYF. CDR3 DNA: TGCGCCAGCAGTGGCGGGAACACTCAAGAGACCCAGTACTTC.

The chain is built from TRBV27 and TRBJ2-2; D call uncertain. The germline CDR1 and CDR2 sequences are MNHEY and SMNVEV (reference sequence). V lost 2 bases and J 0 bases, leaving 4 bases between the germline ends. The CDR3 consists of 14 residues. In DNA, the CDR3 is TGTGCCAGCAGTTTACTACCGAACACCGGGGAGCTGTTTTTT. Residues: CASSLLPNTGELFF.

The chain uses TRBV2 and TRBJ2-7; TRBD2 agrees at 10 bases. This CDR3 comprises 14 residues. After removal of 8 bases from V and 5 bases from J, the junction contained 9 bases not matched to a gene. Germline V CDR1 and CDR2: SNHLY, FYNNEI. CDR3 DNA sequence: TGTGCCAGCGCTACTAGCGGGACGCTAAACGAGCAGTACTTC. Translated, it gives CASATSGTLNEQYF.

This clone was observed a few times. The chain carries TRBV7-3 and TRBJ1-2; 7 nucleotides line up with TRBD1. CDR3 length equals 13 residues. The germline V gene has CDR1 SGHTA and CDR2 FQGTGA. V shed 3 bases and J 6 bases; nucleotides not matched to a gene: 4. CDR3 in amino acids: CASSFQGGDGYTF. The DNA for the CDR3 is TGTGCCAGCAGCTTTCAGGGGGGAGATGGCTACACCTTC.

The rearrangement uses TRBV7-9 and TRBJ2-7; perhaps TRBD1 as D (6 bases). Germline values: CDR1 SEHNR, CDR2 FQNEAQ (reference sequence). CDR3 size: 15 residues. Trimming cost V 1 base and J 2 bases, with 12 bases left between them. The CDR3 is CASSLGPGAAYEQYF. The CDR3 DNA reads as TGTGCCAGCAGCTTAGGTCCAGGGGCCGCCTACGAGCAGTACTTC.

The chain couples TRBV5-1 to TRBJ2-2; 15 bases map to TRBD2. After removal of 2 bases from V and 4 bases from J, the junction contained 6 bases not matched to a gene. Germline CDR1 SGHRS, CDR2 YFSETQ. This CDR3 contains 18 residues. CDR3 DNA sequence: TGCGCCAGCAGCTTCGGACTAGCGGGGGGGCCAAGCACCGGGGAGCTGTTTTTT. Its translation is CASSFGLAGGPSTGELFF.

This clone appeared a single time. This sequence joins TRBV6-5 and TRBJ1-1; 8 nucleotides align to TRBD1. V was clipped by 6 bases and J by 1 base; unmatched bases: 7. CDR1 is MNHEY, CDR2 SVGAGI, per germline. CDR3 length equals 15 residues. The CDR3 protein is CASSNYRGGNTEAFF. Written as DNA, the CDR3 is TGTGCCAGCAGCAACTACAGGGGGGGGAACACTGAAGCTTTCTTT.